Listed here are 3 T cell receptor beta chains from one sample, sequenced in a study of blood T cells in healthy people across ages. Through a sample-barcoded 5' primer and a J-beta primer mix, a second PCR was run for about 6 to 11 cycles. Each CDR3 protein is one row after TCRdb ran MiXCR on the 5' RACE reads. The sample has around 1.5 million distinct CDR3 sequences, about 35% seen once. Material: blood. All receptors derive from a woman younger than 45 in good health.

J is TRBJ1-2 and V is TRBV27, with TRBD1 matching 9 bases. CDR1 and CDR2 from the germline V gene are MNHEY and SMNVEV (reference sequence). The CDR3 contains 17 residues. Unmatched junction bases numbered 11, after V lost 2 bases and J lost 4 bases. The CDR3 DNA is TGTGCCAGCAGTTTACGACCCCGGACAGGGGATCTCTATGGCTACACCTTC. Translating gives CASSLRPRTGDLYGYTF.

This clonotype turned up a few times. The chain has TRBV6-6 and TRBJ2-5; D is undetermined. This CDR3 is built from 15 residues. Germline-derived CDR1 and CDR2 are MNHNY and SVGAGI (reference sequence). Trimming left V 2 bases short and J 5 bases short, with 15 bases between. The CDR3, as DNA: TGTGCCAGCAGTTACGGGCAGAACCAGTTCGAGACCCAGTACTTC. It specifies CASSYGQNQFETQYF.

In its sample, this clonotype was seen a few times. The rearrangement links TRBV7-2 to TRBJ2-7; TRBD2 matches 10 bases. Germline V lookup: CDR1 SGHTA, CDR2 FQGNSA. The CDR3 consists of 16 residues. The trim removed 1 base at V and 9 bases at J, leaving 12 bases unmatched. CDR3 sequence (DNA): TGTGCCAGCAGCTTAGGTGGGCTAGCGGGAGTGATCGGGCAGTACTTC. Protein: CASSLGGLAGVIGQYF.